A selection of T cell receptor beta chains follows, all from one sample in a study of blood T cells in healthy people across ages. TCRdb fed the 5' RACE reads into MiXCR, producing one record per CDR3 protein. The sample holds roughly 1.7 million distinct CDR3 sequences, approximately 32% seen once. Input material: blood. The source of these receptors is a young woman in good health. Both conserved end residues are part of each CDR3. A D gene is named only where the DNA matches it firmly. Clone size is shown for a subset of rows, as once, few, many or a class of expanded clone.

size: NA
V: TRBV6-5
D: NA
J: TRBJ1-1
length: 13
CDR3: CASSYSLGTEAFF
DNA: TGTGCCAGCAGTTACTCATTAGGCACTGAAGCTTTCTTT

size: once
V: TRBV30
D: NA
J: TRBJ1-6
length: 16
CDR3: CAWSYGGGSLNSPLHF
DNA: TGTGCCTGGAGCTACGGCGGGGGCTCCCTAAATTCACCCCTCCACTTT

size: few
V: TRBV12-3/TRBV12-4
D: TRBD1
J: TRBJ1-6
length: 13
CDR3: CASTGQGNSPLHF
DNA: TGTGCCTCAACGGGACAGGGGAATTCACCCCTCCACTTT

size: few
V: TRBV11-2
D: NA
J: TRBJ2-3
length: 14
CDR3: CASSSYREKDTQYF
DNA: TGTGCCAGCAGCTCCTACCGGGAGAAGGATACGCAGTATTTT

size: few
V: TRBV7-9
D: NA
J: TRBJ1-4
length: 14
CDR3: CASSSGGVGEKLFF
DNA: TGTGCCAGCAGCTCGGGCGGGGTTGGGGAAAAACTGTTTTTT

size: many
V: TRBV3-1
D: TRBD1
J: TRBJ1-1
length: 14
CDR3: CASSQGTGNTEAFF
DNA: TGCGCCAGCAGCCAAGGGACAGGGAACACTGAAGCTTTCTTT

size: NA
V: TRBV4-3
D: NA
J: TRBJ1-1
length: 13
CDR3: CASSQDRERGAFF
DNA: TGCGCCAGCAGCCAAGATCGGGAGAGGGGAGCTTTCTTT

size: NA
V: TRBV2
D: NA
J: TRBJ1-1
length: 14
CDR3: CASKGGRDNTEAFF
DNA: TGTGCCAGCAAGGGGGGCAGGGATAACACTGAAGCTTTCTTT

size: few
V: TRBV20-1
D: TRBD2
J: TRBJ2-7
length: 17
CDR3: CSARALAGGRSSYEQYF
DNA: TGCAGTGCTAGAGCCCTAGCGGGAGGTAGAAGCTCCTACGAGCAGTACTTC

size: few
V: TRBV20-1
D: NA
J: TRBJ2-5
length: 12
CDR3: CSASRMGETQYF
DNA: TGCAGTGCTAGCCGCATGGGAGAGACCCAGTACTTC

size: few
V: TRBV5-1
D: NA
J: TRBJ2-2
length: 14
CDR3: CASRRREAVGELFF
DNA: TGCGCCAGCAGACGCAGGGAGGCAGTCGGGGAGCTGTTTTTT

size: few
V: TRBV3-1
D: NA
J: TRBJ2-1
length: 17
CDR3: CASSQAPGVGAYNEQFF
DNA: TGTGCCAGCAGCCAAGCACCGGGGGTTGGGGCCTACAATGAGCAGTTCTTC

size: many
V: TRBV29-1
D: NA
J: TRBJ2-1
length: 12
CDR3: CSVENRPNEQFF
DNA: TGCAGCGTTGAAAACAGACCCAATGAGCAGTTCTTC

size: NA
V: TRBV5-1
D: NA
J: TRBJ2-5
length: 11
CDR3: CASRGQETRYF
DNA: TGCGCCAGCCGTGGGCAAGAGACCCGGTACTTC

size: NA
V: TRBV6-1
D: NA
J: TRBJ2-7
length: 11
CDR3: CASGGRNEQYF
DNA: TGTGCCAGCGGAGGGAGAAACGAGCAGTACTTC

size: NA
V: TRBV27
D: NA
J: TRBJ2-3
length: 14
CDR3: CASSLGGYGDTQYF
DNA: TGTGCCAGCAGTTTAGGAGGGTACGGAGATACGCAGTATTTT

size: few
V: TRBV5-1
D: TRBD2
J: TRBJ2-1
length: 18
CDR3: CASSLAASGSLGYNEQFF
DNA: TGCGCCAGCAGCTTGGCCGCTAGCGGGAGCCTCGGGTATAATGAGCAGTTCTTC

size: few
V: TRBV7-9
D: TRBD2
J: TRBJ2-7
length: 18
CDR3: CASSDGTSGGVRSYEQYF
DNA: TGTGCCAGCAGCGACGGGACTAGCGGGGGGGTAAGGTCCTACGAGCAGTACTTC

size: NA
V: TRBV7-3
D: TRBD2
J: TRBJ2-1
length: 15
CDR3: CASSLSGGKNNEQFF
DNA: TGTGCCAGCAGCCTGAGCGGGGGGAAAAACAATGAGCAGTTCTTC

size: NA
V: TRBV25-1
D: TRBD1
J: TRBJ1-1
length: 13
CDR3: CASKTGGGSGAFF
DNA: TGTGCCAGCAAGACAGGGGGCGGTTCTGGCGCTTTCTTT

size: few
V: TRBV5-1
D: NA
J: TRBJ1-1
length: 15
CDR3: CASSLVPSSNTEAFF
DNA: TGCGCCAGCAGCTTGGTCCCCAGCTCGAACACTGAAGCTTTCTTT

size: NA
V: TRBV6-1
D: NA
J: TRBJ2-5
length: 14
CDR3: CASIERGRQETQYF
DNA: TGTGCCAGCATCGAGAGGGGACGCCAAGAGACCCAGTACTTC

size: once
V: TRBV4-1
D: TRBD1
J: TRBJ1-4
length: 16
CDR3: CASSQPTGGASEKLFF
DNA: TGCGCCAGCAGCCAACCGACAGGGGGCGCCTCTGAAAAACTGTTTTTT

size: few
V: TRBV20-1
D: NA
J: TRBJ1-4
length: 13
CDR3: CSARLQGSEKLFF
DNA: TGCAGTGCTAGATTACAGGGTAGTGAAAAACTGTTTTTT

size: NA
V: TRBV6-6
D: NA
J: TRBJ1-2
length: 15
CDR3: CASSYSQGLGYGYTF
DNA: TGTGCCAGCAGTTACTCGCAGGGTCTCGGCTATGGCTACACCTTC

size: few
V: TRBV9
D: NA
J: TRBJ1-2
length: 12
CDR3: CASSVVNGGYTF
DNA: TGTGCCAGCAGCGTAGTTAACGGAGGCTACACCTTC

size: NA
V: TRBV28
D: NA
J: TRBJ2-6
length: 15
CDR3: CASIKGYSGANVLTF
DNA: TGTGCCAGCATTAAGGGGTACTCTGGGGCCAACGTCCTGACTTTC

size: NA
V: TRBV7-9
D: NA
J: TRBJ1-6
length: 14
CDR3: CASQNRVDNSPLHF
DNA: TGTGCCAGCCAGAACAGGGTGGATAATTCACCCCTCCACTTT

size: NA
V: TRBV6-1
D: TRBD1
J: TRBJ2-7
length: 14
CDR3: CASSEYRGRHEQYF
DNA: TGTGCCAGCAGTGAATACAGGGGGCGCCACGAGCAGTACTTC

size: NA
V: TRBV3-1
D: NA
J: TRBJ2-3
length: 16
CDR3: CASSQQRPQGVDTQYF
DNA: TGTGCCAGCAGCCAACAGAGACCCCAGGGTGTAGATACGCAGTATTTT

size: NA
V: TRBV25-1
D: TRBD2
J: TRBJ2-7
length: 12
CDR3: CASREGVCEQYF
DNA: TGTGCCTCCCGGGAGGGAGTCTGCGAGCAGTACTTC

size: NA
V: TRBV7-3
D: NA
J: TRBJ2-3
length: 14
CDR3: CASSFPSSTDTQYF
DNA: TGTGCCAGCAGCTTCCCGTCTAGCACAGATACGCAGTATTTT